These 14 T cell receptor beta chains came from one sample sequenced in a study of cytomegalovirus exposure and HLA in healthy donors. The PCR had 60 Vbeta and 13 Jbeta primers. TCRdb's copy holds only in-frame clones and misses some; the assay was immunoSEQ multiplex PCR. The sample lists roughly 68,000 clones, about 66% occurring once. Sequencing was performed on PBMCs. All receptors derive from a man aged 40-55 years in good health and CMV-seropositive.

This chain uses TRBV27 with TRBJ2-3, with 10 nucleotides matching TRBD2. Germline values: CDR1 MNHEY, CDR2 SMNVEV (reference sequence). The CDR3 length is 18 residues. Trimming took 2 bases from V and 8 from J; bases not matched to a gene: 16. The CDR3 protein is CASSLIAWSAGGSGTQYF. In nucleotides, the CDR3 is TGTGCCAGCAGTTTAATTGCGTGGTCAGCGGGGGGGTCCGGTACGCAGTATTTT.

The chain is built from TRBV30 and TRBJ1-4, with 9 positions matching TRBD1. This CDR3 comprises 14 residues. CDR1 and CDR2 from the germline V gene are GTSNPN and SVGIG (reference sequence). Trimming cost V 8 bases and J 10 bases; bases outside gene matches: 14. The CDR3, as DNA: TGTGCCGGTAACACGGACAGGGGATGGGGAAAACTGTTTTTT. Translation gives CAGNTDRGWGKLFF. Variable domain in full (rest from reference TRBV30 and TRBJ1-4): SQTIHQWPATLVQPVGSPLSLECTVEGTSNPNLYWYRQAAGRGLQLLFYSVGIGQISSEVPQNLSASRPQDRQFILSSKKLLLSDSGFYLCAGNTDRGWGKLFFGSGTQLSVL.

This clone was picked up a small number of times. The gene calls are TRBV4-3 and TRBJ1-1; no definite D call. The CDR3 is 13 amino acids. Germline lookup yields CDR1 LGHNA and CDR2 YSLEER. Trimming removed 0 bases from V and 5 bases from J, with 7 bases in between. The CDR3 DNA sequence: TGCGCCAGCAGCCAAGAACGGGGAACTGAAGCTTTCTTT. This encodes CASSQERGTEAFF.

The gene calls are TRBV4-1 and TRBJ1-5; D not certain. CDR3 length: 13 amino acids. Germline CDR1 MGHRA, CDR2 YSYEKL. The V end lost 1 base, the J end lost 5 bases, and 6 bases lay between the germline ends. CDR3 in DNA: TGCGCCAGCAGCCAAGCGAGCCATCAGCCCCAGCATTTT. Its protein product is CASSQASHQPQHF.

This chain joins TRBV5-1 and TRBJ1-4; perhaps TRBD1 as D (5 bases). Germline V gene sequence: CDR1 SGHRS, CDR2 YFSETQ. The CDR3 has 13 residues. V shed 4 bases and J shed 8 bases, with 12 bases lying between them. This CDR3 is CASSLWEGEKLFF. CDR3 nucleotides: TGCGCCAGCAGCCTGTGGGAGGGGGAAAAACTGTTTTTT.

The chain links TRBV5-4 to TRBJ2-5, with 9 bases identical to TRBD2. The V segment lost 4 bases and the J segment 4 bases; nucleotides outside the gene matches: 5. The V gene's germline CDR1 is SGHNT and CDR2 YYREEE (reference sequence). The CDR3 is made up of 14 amino acids. The DNA for the CDR3 is TGTGCCAGCAGCCCCGGGGGACTAGCAGAGACCCAGTACTTC. Translation gives CASSPGGLAETQYF.

V usage is TRBV6-4 and J usage is TRBJ2-6; possible D gene TRBD1, 5 bases. The CDR3 extends over 14 amino acids. Trimming shortened V by 6 bases and J by 2 bases, and 8 bases separated the two germline ends. The germline CDR1 and CDR2 sequences are MRHNA and SNTAGT. The CDR3 region is CASSQGTGANVLTF. The CDR3 DNA reads TGTGCCAGCAGCCAGGGTACTGGGGCCAACGTCCTGACTTTC.

Here the CDR3 DNA reads TGCGCCAGCAGAAAAGCGGGGGGCTCCTACGAGCAGTACTTC. This gives the protein CASRKAGGSYEQYF. The V call is TRBV4-1, the J call TRBJ2-7, with TRBD2 matching over 9 bases. There are 14 residues in the CDR3. Germline V CDR1 and CDR2: MGHRA, YSYEKL. J gave up 0 bases and V 6 bases, and 3 bases lay outside the gene matches.

This clone was picked up a small number of times. The chain employs TRBV10-3 and TRBJ2-1; D possibly corresponds to TRBD2 (6 bases). Looked up from germline, CDR1 is ENHRY and CDR2 is SYGVKD. V lost 0 bases, J lost 9 bases, and 15 bases lay in between. This CDR3 is built from 15 residues. The CDR3 DNA reads TGTGCCATCAGTGAGTCGGGGGGTAGAGGAGGTGAGCAGTTCTTC. Its translation: CAISESGGRGGEQFF.

This clone was detected a few times. V usage is TRBV5-4 and J usage is TRBJ1-6; 9 bases agree with TRBD1. With V trimmed by 4 bases and J by 9 bases, 11 bases remained unmatched. Germline assignment: CDR1 SGHNT and CDR2 YYREEE (reference sequence). The CDR3 length is 16 residues. The CDR3 DNA sequence: TGTGCCAGCAGCAGAACAGGGGGCGGCTTGGCTTCACCCCTCCACTTT. Amino acid sequence: CASSRTGGGLASPLHF.

This chain joins TRBV2 and TRBJ2-7; D is undetermined. CDR1 SNHLY and CDR2 FYNNEI come from the germline V gene. CDR3 length: 10 residues. The V and J ends lost 6 bases and 9 bases respectively, with 9 bases between them. The CDR3 is CASRAGGQYF. The CDR3 coding sequence is TGTGCCAGCAGGGCCGGCGGGCAGTACTTC.

This clone was detected once. The gene calls are TRBV5-6 and TRBJ2-3; D is unresolved. V was shortened by 4 bases and J by 2 bases, with 8 bases between the two germline ends. Germline-derived CDR1 and CDR2 are SGHDT and YYEEEE. The CDR3 is 13 residues long. CDR3: CASSRENTDTQYF. The CDR3 coding sequence is TGTGCCAGCAGCCGAGAGAACACAGATACGCAGTATTTT.

The chain has TRBV19 and TRBJ2-1; the D gene is possibly TRBD1 (5 bases). Trimming left V 0 bases short and J 4 bases short, with 19 bases between. Germline values: CDR1 LNHDA, CDR2 SQIVND (reference sequence). CDR3 length equals 18 residues. The CDR3 here is CASSIDLRAGRTYNEQFF. CDR3 in DNA: TGTGCCAGTAGTATAGATCTTAGGGCAGGGCGCACTTACAATGAGCAGTTCTTC.

In its sample, this clone was seen a few times. The chain carries TRBV7-9 and TRBJ2-7; TRBD1 might be the D (6 bases). Germline CDR1 reads SEHNR; CDR2 reads FQNEAQ (reference sequence). V was cut by 5 bases and J by 6 bases, with 11 bases left in between. The CDR3 is 12 amino acids. The CDR3 region is CASSLQGFEQYF. The CDR3 coding sequence is TGTGCCAGCAGCCTACAGGGTTTCGAGCAGTACTTC.